This entry describes one TCR beta chain. Its antigen is unknown. This sample was taken from a study of cytomegalovirus exposure and HLA in healthy donors. Study results and caveats: The study flagged some 170 TCR beta chains as cytomegalovirus-associated.

Use of 60 Vbeta and 13 Jbeta primers characterized the PCR. Some clones are missing from TCRdb's copy, which holds only in-frame ones; the method was immunoSEQ multiplex PCR. The table shows 150,000 to 200,000 clones, with around 82% occurring only once. There are 15 residues in the CDR3. Trimming left V 3 bases short and J 1 base short, with 9 bases between. The germline V gene has CDR1 MNHEY and CDR2 SVGAGI. The chain has TRBV6-5 and TRBJ2-2; no clear D gene. The clonotype originates from a boy aged 5-17 years in good health and CMV-seronegative. The sequenced material came from PBMCs. The CDR3 nucleotides are TGTGCCAGCAGTTATATGAGACAGAACACCGGGGAGCTGTTTTTT. Its translation is CASSYMRQNTGELFF.